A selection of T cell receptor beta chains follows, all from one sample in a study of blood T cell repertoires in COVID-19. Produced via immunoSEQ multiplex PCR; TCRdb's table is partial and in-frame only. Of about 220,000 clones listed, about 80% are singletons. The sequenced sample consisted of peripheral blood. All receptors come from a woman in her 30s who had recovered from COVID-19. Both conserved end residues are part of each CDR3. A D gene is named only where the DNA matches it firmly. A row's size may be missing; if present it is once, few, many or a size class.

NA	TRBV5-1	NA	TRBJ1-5	CASSLNSGDQPQHF	TGCGCCAGCAGCTTAAATTCAGGGGATCAGCCCCAGCATTTT
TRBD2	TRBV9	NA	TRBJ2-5	CASSVELAGTKETQYF	TGTGCCAGCAGCGTAGAACTAGCGGGAACAAAAGAGACCCAGTACTTC
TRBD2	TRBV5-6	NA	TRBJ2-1	CASSLVTSGSYEQFF	TGTGCCAGCAGCTTGGTAACTAGCGGGAGCTATGAGCAGTTCTTC
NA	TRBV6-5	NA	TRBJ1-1	CASSYELNTEAFF	TGTGCCAGCAGTTACGAGCTGAACACTGAAGCTTTCTTT
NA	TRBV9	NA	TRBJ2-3	CASSVAWGADTQYF	TGTGCCAGCAGCGTAGCTTGGGGGGCAGATACGCAGTATTTT
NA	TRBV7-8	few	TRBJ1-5	CASSRFAGTSVSHQPQHF	TGTGCCAGCAGCCGATTTGCCGGGACATCCGTGAGTCATCAGCCCCAGCATTTT
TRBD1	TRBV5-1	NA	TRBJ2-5	CASSFLDREETQYF	TGCGCCAGCAGCTTCCTGGACAGGGAAGAGACCCAGTACTTC
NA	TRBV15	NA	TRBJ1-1	CATSRDMNTEAFF	TGTGCCACCAGCAGAGATATGAACACTGAAGCTTTCTTT
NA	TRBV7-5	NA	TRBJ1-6	CVRSLRGSPLHF	TGTGTCAGAAGCTTAAGGGGTTCACCCCTCCACTTT
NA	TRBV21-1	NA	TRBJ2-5	CASRHPGLAGEETQYF	TGTGCCAGCAGGCATCCGGGACTAGCGGGGGAAGAGACCCAGTACTTC
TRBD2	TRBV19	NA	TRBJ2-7	CASSIDGGRNSYEQYF	TGTGCCAGTAGTATAGACGGCGGGAGGAACTCCTACGAGCAGTACTTC
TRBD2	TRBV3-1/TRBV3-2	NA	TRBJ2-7	CASSLLAGGTYEQYF	TGTGCCAGCAGCTTACTAGCGGGAGGGACCTACGAGCAGTACTTC
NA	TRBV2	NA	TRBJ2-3	CASSYRADTQYF	TGTGCCAGCTCCTATCGGGCAGATACGCAGTATTTT
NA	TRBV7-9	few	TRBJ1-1	CASSFPGSEAFF	TGTGCCAGCAGCTTCCCCGGTTCTGAAGCTTTCTTT
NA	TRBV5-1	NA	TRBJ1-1	CASTEGENTEAFF	TGCGCCAGCACCGAGGGAGAGAACACTGAAGCTTTCTTT
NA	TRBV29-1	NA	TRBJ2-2	CSVEHKRAGELFF	TGCAGCGTTGAGCACAAGAGGGCCGGGGAGCTGTTTTTT
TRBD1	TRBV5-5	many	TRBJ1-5	CASSLTGDNQPQHF	TGTGCCAGCAGCCTGACAGGGGACAATCAGCCCCAGCATTTT
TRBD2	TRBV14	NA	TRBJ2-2	CASSHPPLAANTGELFF	TGTGCCAGCAGCCACCCCCCACTAGCGGCGAACACCGGGGAGCTGTTTTTT
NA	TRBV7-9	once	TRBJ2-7	CASSLGGPSYEQYF	TGTGCCAGCAGCTTAGGGGGGCCATCCTACGAGCAGTACTTC
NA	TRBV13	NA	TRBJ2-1	CASSLGGPGRSEQFF	TGTGCCAGCAGCTTAGGCGGACCGGGAAGGAGTGAGCAGTTCTTC
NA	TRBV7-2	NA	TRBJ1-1	CASSPLVRAFF	TGTGCCAGCAGCCCCTTGGTGCGCGCTTTCTTT
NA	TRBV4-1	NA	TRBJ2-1	CASSQEGAGSSYNEQFF	TGCGCCAGCAGCCAAGAGGGGGCGGGCAGCTCCTACAATGAGCAGTTCTTC
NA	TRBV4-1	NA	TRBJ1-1	CASSQYAIGTEAFF	TGCGCCAGCAGCCAATACGCAATCGGCACTGAAGCTTTCTTT
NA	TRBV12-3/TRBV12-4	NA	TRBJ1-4	CASRASAEKLFF	TGTGCCAGCAGGGCTAGCGCGGAAAAACTGTTTTTT
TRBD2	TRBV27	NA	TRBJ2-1	CASSLLAGGPSYNEQFF	TGTGCCAGCAGTTTACTAGCGGGAGGCCCCTCCTACAATGAGCAGTTCTTC
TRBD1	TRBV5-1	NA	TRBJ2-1	CASSLYGTVNEQFF	TGCGCCAGCAGCCTCTATGGGACAGTCAATGAGCAGTTCTTC
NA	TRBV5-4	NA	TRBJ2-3	CASSFGRRGDTQYF	TGTGCCAGCAGCTTCGGGCGCCGGGGGGATACGCAGTATTTT
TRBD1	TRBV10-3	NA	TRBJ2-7	CAIRDRADEQYF	TGTGCCATCAGAGACAGGGCTGACGAGCAGTACTTC
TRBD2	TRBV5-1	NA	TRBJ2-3	CASSSGLAEATDTQYF	TGCGCCAGCAGCTCGGGACTAGCGGAGGCCACAGATACGCAGTATTTT
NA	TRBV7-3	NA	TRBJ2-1	CASSARLGALSNEQFF	TGTGCCAGCAGCGCCAGACTAGGGGCTCTGAGCAATGAGCAGTTCTTC
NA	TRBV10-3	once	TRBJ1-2	CAISESETRGYGYTF	TGTGCCATCAGTGAGTCGGAGACGCGGGGCTATGGCTACACCTTC
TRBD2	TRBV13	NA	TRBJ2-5	CASSPFGLAGQETQYF	TGTGCCAGCAGCCCCTTCGGACTAGCGGGACAGGAGACCCAGTACTTC
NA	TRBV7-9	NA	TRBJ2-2	CASSPTTNTGELFF	TGTGCCAGCAGCCCAACTACGAACACCGGGGAGCTGTTTTTT
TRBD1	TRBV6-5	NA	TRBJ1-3	CASSYSRTGAGNTIYF	TGTGCCAGCAGTTACTCCCGGACAGGGGCTGGAAACACCATATATTTT
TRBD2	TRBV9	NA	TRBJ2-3	CASSAALAGGNTDTQYF	TGTGCCAGCAGCGCCGCTCTCGCGGGAGGGAACACAGATACGCAGTATTTT
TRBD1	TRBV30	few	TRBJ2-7	CAWSDYRGRDSHEQYF	TGTGCCTGGAGTGATTATCGGGGTCGGGACAGCCACGAGCAGTACTTC
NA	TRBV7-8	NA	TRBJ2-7	CASSSAGGGREQYF	TGTGCCAGCAGCTCAGCTGGGGGAGGCCGCGAGCAGTACTTC
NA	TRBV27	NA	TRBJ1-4	CASSFRSRSSNEKLFF	TGTGCCAGCAGTTTCAGGTCCCGAAGTTCTAATGAAAAACTGTTTTTT
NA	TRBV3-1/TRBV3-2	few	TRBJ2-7	CASSRDLPYEQYF	TGTGCCAGCAGCCGGGACTTACCCTACGAGCAGTACTTC
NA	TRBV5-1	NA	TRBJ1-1	CASALLEKNTEAFF	TGCGCCAGCGCCCTTCTGGAGAAGAACACTGAAGCTTTCTTT
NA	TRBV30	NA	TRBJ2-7	CAWSNLWDKSYEQYF	TGTGCCTGGAGTAATCTTTGGGACAAGTCCTACGAGCAGTACTTC
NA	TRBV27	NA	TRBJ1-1	CASHTGGGEVTEAFF	TGTGCCAGCCATACGGGGGGGGGCGAAGTCACTGAAGCTTTCTTT
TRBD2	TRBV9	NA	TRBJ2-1	CASSKTSGRSYNEQFF	TGTGCCAGCAGTAAGACTAGCGGGAGATCCTACAATGAGCAGTTCTTC
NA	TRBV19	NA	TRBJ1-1	CATRRRNTEAFF	TGTGCCACCCGACGGAGGAACACTGAAGCTTTCTTT
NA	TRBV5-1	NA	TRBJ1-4	CASSLGTGTNEKLFF	TGCGCCAGCAGCTTAGGAACAGGAACTAATGAAAAACTGTTTTTT
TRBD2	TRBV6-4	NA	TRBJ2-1	CASSASGLAGASSYNEQFF	TGTGCCAGCAGTGCCTCGGGACTAGCGGGTGCCAGCTCCTACAATGAGCAGTTCTTC
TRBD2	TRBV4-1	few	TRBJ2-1	CASSQVDMGTSGYNEQFF	TGCGCCAGCAGCCAAGTTGATATGGGGACTAGCGGTTACAATGAGCAGTTCTTC
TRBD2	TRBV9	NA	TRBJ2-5	CASSEGLAGGKETQYF	TGTGCCAGCAGCGAGGGACTAGCGGGAGGGAAAGAGACCCAGTACTTC
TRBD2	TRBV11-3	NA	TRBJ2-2	CASSPGLAGGNGELFF	TGTGCCAGCAGCCCCGGACTAGCGGGAGGGAACGGGGAGCTGTTTTTT
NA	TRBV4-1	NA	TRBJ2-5	CASSQAGRGQETQYF	TGCGCCAGCAGCCAAGCGGGTAGGGGCCAAGAGACCCAGTACTTC
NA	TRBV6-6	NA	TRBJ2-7	CASGGARALSYEQYF	TGTGCCAGCGGGGGGGCGCGGGCGCTCTCCTACGAGCAGTACTTC
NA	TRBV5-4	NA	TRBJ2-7	CASSELDSISYEQYF	TGTGCCAGCAGCGAATTGGACTCGATATCCTACGAGCAGTACTTC
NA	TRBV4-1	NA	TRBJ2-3	CASSQDFEIGTDTQYF	TGCGCCAGCAGCCAAGACTTCGAGATCGGCACAGATACGCAGTATTTT
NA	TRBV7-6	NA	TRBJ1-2	CASSLSYRDNYGYTF	TGTGCCAGCAGCTTATCTTACAGGGATAACTATGGCTACACCTTC